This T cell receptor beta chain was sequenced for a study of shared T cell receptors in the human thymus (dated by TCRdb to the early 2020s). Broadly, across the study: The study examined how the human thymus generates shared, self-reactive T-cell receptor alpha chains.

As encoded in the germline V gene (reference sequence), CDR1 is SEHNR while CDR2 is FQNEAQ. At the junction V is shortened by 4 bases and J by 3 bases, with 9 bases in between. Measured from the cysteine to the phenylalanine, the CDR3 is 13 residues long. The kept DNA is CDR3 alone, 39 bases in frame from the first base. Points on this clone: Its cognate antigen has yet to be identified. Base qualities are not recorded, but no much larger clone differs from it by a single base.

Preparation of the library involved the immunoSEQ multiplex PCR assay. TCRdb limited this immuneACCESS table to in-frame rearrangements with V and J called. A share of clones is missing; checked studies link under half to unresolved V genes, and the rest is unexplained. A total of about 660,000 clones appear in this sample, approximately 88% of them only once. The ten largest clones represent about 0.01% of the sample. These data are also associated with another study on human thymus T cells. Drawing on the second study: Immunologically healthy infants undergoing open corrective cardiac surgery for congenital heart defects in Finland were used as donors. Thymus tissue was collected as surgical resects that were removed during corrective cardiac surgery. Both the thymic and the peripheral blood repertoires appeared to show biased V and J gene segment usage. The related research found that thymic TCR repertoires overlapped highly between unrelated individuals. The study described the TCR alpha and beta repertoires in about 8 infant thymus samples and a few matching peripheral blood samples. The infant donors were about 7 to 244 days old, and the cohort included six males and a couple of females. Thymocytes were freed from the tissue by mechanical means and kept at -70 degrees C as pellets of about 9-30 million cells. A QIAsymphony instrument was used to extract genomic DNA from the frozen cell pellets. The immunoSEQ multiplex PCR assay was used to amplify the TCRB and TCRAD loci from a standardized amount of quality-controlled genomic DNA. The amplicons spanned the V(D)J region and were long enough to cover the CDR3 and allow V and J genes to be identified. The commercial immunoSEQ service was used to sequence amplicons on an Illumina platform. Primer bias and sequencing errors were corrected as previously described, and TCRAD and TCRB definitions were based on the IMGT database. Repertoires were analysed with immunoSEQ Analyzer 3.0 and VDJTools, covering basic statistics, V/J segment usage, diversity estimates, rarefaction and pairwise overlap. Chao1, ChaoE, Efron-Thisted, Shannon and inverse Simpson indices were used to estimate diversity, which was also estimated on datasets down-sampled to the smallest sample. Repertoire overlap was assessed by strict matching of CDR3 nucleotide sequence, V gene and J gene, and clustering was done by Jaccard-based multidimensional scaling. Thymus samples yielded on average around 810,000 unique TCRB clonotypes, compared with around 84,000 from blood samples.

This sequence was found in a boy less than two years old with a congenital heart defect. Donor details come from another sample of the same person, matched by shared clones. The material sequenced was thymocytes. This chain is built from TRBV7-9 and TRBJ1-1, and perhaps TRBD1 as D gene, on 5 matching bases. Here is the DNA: TGTGCCAGCAGCTGCAGGGAGGACACTGAAGCTTTCTTT. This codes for CASSCREDTEAFF.